The 21 T cell receptor beta chains given below trace back to one sample, sequenced in a study of cytomegalovirus exposure and HLA in healthy donors. Vbeta (60) and Jbeta (13) primers were used in the PCR. Only in-frame clones appear in the TCRdb table, and some are missing; sequencing was by immunoSEQ multiplex PCR. The listing contains 100,000 to 150,000 clones. The material sequenced was PBMCs. The receptors here all came from a young man in good health and CMV-seronegative.

This chain connects TRBV29-1 to TRBJ1-1; 8 bases are shared with TRBD1. From germline, CDR1 is SQVTM and CDR2 ANQGSEA. With V trimmed by 7 bases and J by 6 bases, 13 bases remained unmatched. The CDR3 contains 14 residues. The CDR3 region has the DNA TGCAGCGCCGGAAACAGGGGGTATGAGGCTGAAGCTTTCTTT. Protein: CSAGNRGYEAEAFF. The full variable domain, in which reference TRBV29-1 and TRBJ1-1 provide the parts outside the CDR3, is SAVISQKPSRDICQRGTSLTIQCQVDSQVTMMFWYRQQPGQSLTLIATANQGSEATYESGFVIDKFPISRPNLTFSTLTVSNMSPEDSSIYLCSAGNRGYEAEAFFGQGTRLTVV.

This chain's CDR3 is CASRTGPGAGRVRSNQPQHF. DNA for the CDR3: TGTGCCAGCAGAACTGGCCCTGGGGCAGGGAGGGTTAGGAGCAATCAGCCCCAGCATTTT. The chain couples TRBV28 to TRBJ1-5; D may be TRBD1 (5 bases). The CDR3 spans 20 residues. CDR1 and CDR2 (germline): MDHEN, SYDVKM. V was cut by 6 bases and J by 1 base, with 28 bases left in between.

The gene calls are TRBV7-9 and TRBJ1-6; no clear D gene. V lost 2 bases and J 7 bases, leaving 6 bases between the germline ends. This CDR3 region has 13 residues. The germline gives CDR1 SEHNR, CDR2 FQNEAQ (reference sequence). The CDR3 coding sequence is TGTGCCAGCAGCTTACCCGGGAATTCACCCCTCCACTTT. It yields the protein CASSLPGNSPLHF.

This chain uses TRBV7-6 with TRBJ2-1; the match to TRBD1 covers 7 bases. The junction had 10 bases not matched to a gene; V was cut back by 2 bases and J by 0 bases. CDR1 and CDR2 (germline): SGHVS, FNYEAQ. The CDR3 loop spans 18 amino acids. The CDR3 DNA is TGTGCCAGCAGCTTACGGGACAGTACATGGAGCTCCTACAATGAGCAGTTCTTC. This codes for CASSLRDSTWSSYNEQFF.

V and J are TRBV5-8 and TRBJ1-1; D ambiguous. V gave up 5 bases and J gave up 3 bases, with 20 bases separating them. The germline V gene encodes CDR1 SGHTS and CDR2 YDEGEE. CDR3 length: 16 amino acids. CDR3 DNA: TGTGCCAGCAGTCGTACGCCGGGAAGCGGGCACACTGAAGCTTTCTTT. Translating it yields CASSRTPGSGHTEAFF.

This sequence joins TRBV2 and TRBJ1-2; weak D call: TRBD1 (5 bases). This CDR3 spans 16 amino acids. Germline assignment: CDR1 SNHLY and CDR2 FYNNEI. Trimming took 5 bases from V and 7 from J, leaving 23 bases between them. The CDR3 nucleotides read TGTGCCAGCAGTTCTCCGGGACTTGGCGTGTGGTCTGGCTACACCTTC. Translation: CASSSPGLGVWSGYTF.

V and J are TRBV9 and TRBJ2-1, with D perhaps TRBD2 (6 bases). The CDR3 sequence is 14 residues long. V dropped 5 bases and J dropped 8 bases, with 17 bases sitting between them. In germline, CDR1 is SGDLS, CDR2 YYNGEE. In DNA, the CDR3 is TGTGCCAGCAGTCGGGACTGGCCGAGGGATGAGCAGTTCTTC. Translation: CASSRDWPRDEQFF.

This chain joins TRBV7-2 and TRBJ2-5, with D possibly matching TRBD1 (5 bases). Germline CDR1 and CDR2: SGHTA and FQGNSA. CDR3 length: 16 residues. Trimming left V 3 bases short and J 2 bases short, with 16 bases between. CDR3 in DNA: TGTGCCAGCAGCTTGAGGCCGACAGCTAATCAAGAGACCCAGTACTTC. Protein product: CASSLRPTANQETQYF.

V and J are TRBV6-6 and TRBJ2-7, with 7 positions matching TRBD2. Looked up from germline, CDR1 is MNHNY and CDR2 is SVGAGI (reference sequence). The CDR3 covers 12 residues. Unmatched junction bases numbered 5, after V lost 6 bases and J lost 6 bases. The CDR3 spells CASSLTSAEQYF. In DNA, the CDR3 is TGTGCCAGCAGCTTAACTAGCGCCGAGCAGTACTTC.

The chain has TRBV11-1 and TRBJ2-6; 7 nucleotides align to TRBD2. V was clipped by 5 bases and J by 1 base; unmatched bases: 2. The CDR3 totals 15 residues. Germline CDR1 SGHAT, CDR2 FQDESV (reference sequence). The CDR3 loop is CASSPGGSGANVLTF. The CDR3 region has the DNA TGTGCCAGCAGCCCCGGGGGGTCTGGGGCCAACGTCCTGACTTTC.

The genes are TRBV11-3 and TRBJ2-1, with D unresolved. In germline, CDR1 is SGHNT, CDR2 YENEEA. V was clipped by 5 bases and J by 2 bases, with 10 bases between them. The CDR3 is 14 residues long. The CDR3 DNA follows: TGTGCCAGCAGCCCTCGTAATGCCTACAATGAGCAGTTCTTC. Protein: CASSPRNAYNEQFF.

The chain joins TRBV9 to TRBJ2-1; 10 bases are a match to TRBD1. The CDR3 covers 14 residues. Germline CDR1 SGDLS, CDR2 YYNGEE. J was trimmed by 9 bases and V by 5 bases; bases with no gene match: 8. The CDR3 loop is CASRGQGPTIEQFF. The CDR3 nucleotides are TGTGCCAGCAGGGGACAGGGGCCGACCATTGAGCAGTTCTTC.

Regarding this clone: One end of the junction is discordant with germline, which a read error may explain. Other DNA sequences in the sample encode the same CDR3. The V and J genes are TRBV30 and TRBJ1-1; 10 nucleotides align to TRBD1. This CDR3 comprises 15 residues. CDR1 is GTSNPN, CDR2 SVGIG, per germline (reference sequence). This CDR3 reads CAWSVGQGGTTEAFF. CDR3 sequence (DNA): TGCGCCTGGAGTGTAGGACAGGGGGGTACCACTGAAGCTTTCTTT. The full variable domain, its missing parts supplied by reference TRBV30 and TRBJ1-1, is SQTIHQWPATLVQPVGSPLSLECTVEGTSNPNLYWYRQAAGRGLQLLFYSVGIGQISSEVPQNLSASRPQDRQFILSSKKLLLSDSGFYLCAWSVGQGGTTEAFFGQGTRLTVV.

The chain has TRBV5-6 and TRBJ2-5; possibly TRBD1 for D (6 bases). Germline loops: CDR1 SGHDT, CDR2 YYEEEE. CDR3 length equals 14 residues. The V gene lost 6 bases and the J gene lost 4 bases, with 16 bases spanning the gap. This chain's CDR3 is CASTQGSGRETQYF. The CDR3 coding sequence is TGTGCCAGCACCCAGGGGTCCGGTCGAGAGACCCAGTACTTC.

The chain links TRBV18 to TRBJ2-2, with 7 bases aligning to TRBD2. This CDR3 has 16 residues. Per germline, CDR1 KGHSH and CDR2 LQKENI. The ends lost 0 bases at V and 1 base at J; junction bases unmatched: 2. CDR3 loop: CASSPPLAENTGELFF. The CDR3 coding sequence is TGTGCCAGCTCACCACCCCTAGCGGAGAACACCGGGGAGCTGTTTTTT.

The chain links TRBV30 to TRBJ1-1; D is possibly TRBD1 (5 bases). Germline CDR1 and CDR2: GTSNPN and SVGIG (reference sequence). V lost 1 base, J lost 8 bases, and 11 bases lay in between. There are 12 residues in the CDR3. The CDR3 spells CAWSGGGGEAFF. The CDR3 DNA reads as TGTGCCTGGAGTGGCGGGGGAGGGGAAGCTTTCTTT.

The chain carries TRBV27 and TRBJ2-7; D perhaps matches TRBD1 (6 bases). Germline assignment: CDR1 MNHEY and CDR2 SMNVEV (reference sequence). The CDR3 contains 14 residues. Trimming stripped 6 bases from V and 0 bases from J, with 12 bases between. CDR3: CASSLRDNSYEQYF. In DNA, the CDR3 is TGTGCCAGCAGCCTCCGGGACAACTCCTACGAGCAGTACTTC.

The CDR3 bases are TGTGCCAGCAGCGCCGGGACAGGGAACTACGAGCAGTACTTC. It encodes CASSAGTGNYEQYF. V and J are TRBV9 and TRBJ2-7, with 9 bases identical to TRBD1. Losses at the gene ends were 3 bases for V and 3 bases for J; bases not matched to a gene: 4. Germline lookup yields CDR1 SGDLS and CDR2 YYNGEE. This CDR3 region has 14 residues. The full variable domain, with the rest looked up from reference TRBV9 and TRBJ2-7, is DSGVTQTPKHLITATGQRVTLRCSPRSGDLSVYWYQQSLDQGLQFLIQYYNGEERAKGNILERFSAQQFPDLHSELNLSSLELGDSALYFCASSAGTGNYEQYFGPGTRLTVT.

V is TRBV19 and J is TRBJ1-2; D perhaps matches TRBD1 (5 bases). V lost 7 bases to trimming and J lost 3 bases, with 15 bases between them. The CDR3 sequence is 14 residues long. Germline values: CDR1 LNHDA, CDR2 SQIVND (reference sequence). Here the CDR3 reads CASTPGLQYYGYTF. As DNA, the CDR3 is TGTGCCAGTACCCCGGGACTTCAGTACTATGGCTACACCTTC.

The V gene is TRBV29-1, the J gene TRBJ2-7; D might be TRBD2 (5 bases). The CDR3 runs 12 residues. The V and J ends lost 4 bases and 4 bases respectively, with 11 bases between them. Germline CDR1 is SQVTM and CDR2 is ANQGSEA. The CDR3 DNA reads as TGCAGCGTTGCCACGGGAAGTTACGAGCAGTACTTC. The encoded protein is CSVATGSYEQYF.

This chain uses TRBV29-1 with TRBJ1-1; 7 bases align to TRBD1. The trim removed 4 bases at V and 2 bases at J, leaving 19 bases unmatched. The CDR3 is 18 residues long. Germline-derived CDR1 and CDR2 are SQVTM and ANQGSEA. The chain's CDR3 is CSVGGTDTTFSKNTEAFF. The DNA of the CDR3 is TGCAGCGTTGGGGGGACAGACACTACCTTTTCTAAAAACACTGAAGCTTTCTTT.